The rows below give T cell receptor beta chains drawn from one sample of a study of cytomegalovirus exposure and HLA in healthy donors. Data came from immunoSEQ multiplex PCR; TCRdb stores just in-frame clones and leaves some out. The table includes 47,000 or so clones, almost 95% detected once. The sequenced sample was PBMCs. Receptors were obtained from a man between 18 and 35 years old in good health and CMV-seronegative. The conserved cysteine and the conserved F or W are not part of the CDR3 here. Fields, in order: CDR3 protein, V gene, J gene.

CDR3 protein: ASRRTSDNSYEQY
V gene: TRBV5-1
J gene: TRBJ2-7

CDR3 protein: ASSGQGGQPQH
V gene: TRBV5-1
J gene: TRBJ1-5

CDR3 protein: ASSPQSLFPNTEAF
V gene: TRBV4-3
J gene: TRBJ1-1

CDR3 protein: ASSLDPPGQGSEKLF
V gene: TRBV5-1
J gene: TRBJ1-4

CDR3 protein: ASSQSTDTQY
V gene: TRBV11-1
J gene: TRBJ2-3

CDR3 protein: ASSWTGSETQY
V gene: TRBV5-1
J gene: TRBJ2-5

CDR3 protein: ASSYNSGDYNEQF
V gene: TRBV6-6
J gene: TRBJ2-1

CDR3 protein: ASSEDRGHTEAF
V gene: TRBV6-1
J gene: TRBJ1-1

CDR3 protein: ASSLWTGGRSGANVLT
V gene: TRBV11-1
J gene: TRBJ2-6

CDR3 protein: ASSDRGRVSGRGIYNEQF
V gene: TRBV10-1
J gene: TRBJ2-1

CDR3 protein: ASSDLPLGEQF
V gene: TRBV28
J gene: TRBJ2-1

CDR3 protein: ASITPPGNAYT
V gene: TRBV2
J gene: TRBJ1-2

CDR3 protein: ASSLGSSGIHNEQF
V gene: TRBV5-5
J gene: TRBJ2-1

CDR3 protein: ASSQPGQLYEQY
V gene: TRBV7-9
J gene: TRBJ2-7

CDR3 protein: ARSFRDSPETQY
V gene: TRBV7-5
J gene: TRBJ2-5

CDR3 protein: ASSLGFVGLATYNEQF
V gene: TRBV13
J gene: TRBJ2-1

CDR3 protein: ASSASGGAGEKLF
V gene: TRBV9
J gene: TRBJ1-4

CDR3 protein: ASSTQKENLHEQY
V gene: TRBV7-6
J gene: TRBJ2-7

CDR3 protein: ASSEQGSTGELF
V gene: TRBV10-2
J gene: TRBJ2-2

CDR3 protein: ASGRVGQGSAKNIQY
V gene: TRBV27
J gene: TRBJ2-4

CDR3 protein: ASSPTSLTGSEQY
V gene: TRBV11-2
J gene: TRBJ2-7

CDR3 protein: ASSESKLAGYNEQF
V gene: TRBV10-1
J gene: TRBJ2-1

CDR3 protein: ASSAGTASLYEQY
V gene: TRBV9
J gene: TRBJ2-7

CDR3 protein: ASRLPGQTDEQF
V gene: TRBV6-1
J gene: TRBJ2-1

CDR3 protein: ASSESIGIPYEQY
V gene: TRBV10-1
J gene: TRBJ2-7

CDR3 protein: ASSSERISSYNEQF
V gene: TRBV19
J gene: TRBJ2-1

CDR3 protein: ASSSPGGGALGETQY
V gene: TRBV5-4
J gene: TRBJ2-5

CDR3 protein: ASSLERGADTQY
V gene: TRBV7-2
J gene: TRBJ2-3

CDR3 protein: ASGLYQPQH
V gene: TRBV12-5
J gene: TRBJ1-5

CDR3 protein: ASSKEGTSGSTDTQY
V gene: TRBV18
J gene: TRBJ2-3

CDR3 protein: ASSLKSREHENEQY
V gene: TRBV11-2
J gene: TRBJ2-7

CDR3 protein: ASVGRGSSYNEQF
V gene: TRBV2
J gene: TRBJ2-1

CDR3 protein: ASSHSGRGTYEQY
V gene: TRBV7-9
J gene: TRBJ2-7

CDR3 protein: ASSGQQGSGTEAF
V gene: TRBV5-1
J gene: TRBJ1-1

CDR3 protein: ASRRQALLGGYT
V gene: TRBV7-9
J gene: TRBJ1-2

CDR3 protein: ATSKSTRITTDTQY
V gene: TRBV15
J gene: TRBJ2-3

CDR3 protein: SVMGATTTDTQY
V gene: TRBV29-1
J gene: TRBJ2-3

CDR3 protein: ASSRASGSNEQF
V gene: TRBV9
J gene: TRBJ2-1

CDR3 protein: ASSQSSKQGRLAKNIQY
V gene: TRBV23-1
J gene: TRBJ2-4

CDR3 protein: SVHFGSPGYNEQF
V gene: TRBV29-1
J gene: TRBJ2-1

CDR3 protein: ASSPQTSGRWNEQF
V gene: TRBV28
J gene: TRBJ2-1

CDR3 protein: ASNRPGSSYNEQF
V gene: TRBV9
J gene: TRBJ2-1

CDR3 protein: ASSSGTENYEQY
V gene: TRBV28
J gene: TRBJ2-7

CDR3 protein: ASSDGTELYEQY
V gene: TRBV28
J gene: TRBJ2-7

CDR3 protein: AVLQGTDTQY
V gene: TRBV27
J gene: TRBJ2-3

CDR3 protein: ATQKGGNQETQY
V gene: TRBV28
J gene: TRBJ2-5

CDR3 protein: ASSVATGLNTEAF
V gene: TRBV9
J gene: TRBJ1-1

CDR3 protein: ASSLARTLGGYT
V gene: TRBV7-2
J gene: TRBJ1-2

CDR3 protein: ASSKPPQVNEQF
V gene: TRBV19
J gene: TRBJ2-1

CDR3 protein: ASSYSTTGLGLF
V gene: TRBV6-5
J gene: TRBJ1-4

CDR3 protein: ASSPRQGLNTEAF
V gene: TRBV19
J gene: TRBJ1-1

CDR3 protein: ASSLFGEGEQF
V gene: TRBV7-9
J gene: TRBJ2-1

CDR3 protein: ASSSWTSSGNTIY
V gene: TRBV7-8
J gene: TRBJ1-3

CDR3 protein: ASSPRGSLVEKLF
V gene: TRBV5-5
J gene: TRBJ1-4